One sample yielded the 18 T cell receptor beta chains listed below, sequenced in a study of blood T cells in healthy people across ages. A J-beta primer mix and a sample-barcoded 5' primer were used in a second PCR of roughly 6 to 11 cycles. MiXCR, applied by TCRdb to the 5' RACE reads, yields one record per CDR3 protein. The sample holds about 770,000 distinct CDR3 sequences, around 45% seen once. The sequencing sample was made of blood. These receptors all stem from a man in his 60s in good health.

This clonotype was detected only a few times. V usage is TRBV12-3 or TRBV12-4 and J usage is TRBJ2-4, with a possible D match to TRBD2 (6 bases). The V and J ends lost 5 bases and 13 bases respectively, with 18 bases between them. The CDR3 totals 13 residues. The CDR3 reads CASSTLGGGEQYF. The CDR3 DNA reads TGTGCCAGCAGTACTTTGGGGGGAGGAGAGCAGTACTTC.

The rearrangement links TRBV29-1 to TRBJ2-7; either TRBD1 or TRBD2 may fit D (6 bases each). Germline CDR1 SQVTM, CDR2 ANQGSEA. V lost 7 bases and J lost 4, with 14 bases in between. This CDR3 has 12 residues. Here the CDR3 reads CSAYRAGYEQYF. CDR3 nucleotide sequence: TGCAGCGCCTACAGGGCGGGGTACGAGCAGTACTTC.

The rearrangement uses TRBV12-3 or TRBV12-4 and TRBJ2-7; D assignment may be TRBD1 or TRBD2 (5 bases each). The CDR3 runs 14 residues. V gave up 1 base and J gave up 9 bases, with 16 bases separating them. The CDR3 region has the DNA TGTGCCAGCAGTTTAGGGTCATCTAAGGGGAGGCAGTACTTC. It is translated as CASSLGSSKGRQYF.

Note on this clonotype: One junction end does not reproduce the germline sequence, and a read error may be involved. V gene TRBV9 combines with J gene TRBJ1-2; TRBD1 matches at 10 bases. This CDR3 has 16 residues. The germline V gene has CDR1 SGDLS and CDR2 YYNGEE. CDR3 sequence reads: CASSFRGDRGNYSYTF. The CDR3 region has the DNA TGTGCCAGCAGCTTTAGGGGGGACAGGGGCAACTATAGCTACACCTTC.

This chain joins TRBV20-1 and TRBJ1-6; 8 bases are shared with TRBD1. Looked up from germline, CDR1 is DFQATT and CDR2 is SNEGSKA (reference sequence). The CDR3 contains 14 residues. V shed 6 bases, J shed 7 bases, and the junction held 8 bases outside the gene matches. CDR3 sequence (DNA): TGCAGTGCCAGCATGACAGGGGCAAATTCACCCCTCCACTTT. Translated: CSASMTGANSPLHF.

The chain links TRBV11-2 to TRBJ2-7; TRBD1 might be the D (5 bases). The V end was cut by 3 bases, the J end by 0 bases, with 12 bases between. Per germline, CDR1 SGHAT and CDR2 FQNNGV. The CDR3 contains 15 residues. The CDR3 DNA reads TGTGCCAGCAGCTTTGGGGCAGTCACCTCCTACGAGCAGTACTTC. Amino acid sequence: CASSFGAVTSYEQYF. The full variable domain, rest sourced from reference TRBV11-2 and TRBJ2-7, is EAGVAQSPRYKIIEKRQSVAFWCNPISGHATLYWYQQILGQGPKLLIQFQNNGVVDDSQLPKDRFSAERLKGVDSTLKIQPAKLEDSAVYLCASSFGAVTSYEQYFGPGTRLTVT.

This clonotype was seen a handful of times. The genes are TRBV20-1 and TRBJ2-3; 10 bases are a match to TRBD2. Germline V gives CDR1 DFQATT, CDR2 SNEGSKA (reference sequence). There are 18 residues in the CDR3. Trimming at V came to 5 bases and at J to 0 bases, leaving 14 bases not matched to a gene. In DNA, the CDR3 is TGCAGTGCTCCCCCCCGCAGCGGGGGGGCTATCAGCACAGATACGCAGTATTTT. It is translated as CSAPPRSGGAISTDTQYF.

This clonotype was picked up a small number of times. DNA for the CDR3: TGTGCCAGCAGCCCCCGATGGAGTACCTACGAGCAGTACTTC. It translates to CASSPRWSTYEQYF. The chain is built from TRBV3-1 and TRBJ2-7; no reliable D call. V lost 4 bases and J 2 bases, leaving 12 bases between the germline ends. The CDR3 length is 14 residues. The germline gives CDR1 LGHDT, CDR2 YNNKEL (reference sequence).

This clonotype showed up just a few times. The rearrangement uses TRBV20-1 and TRBJ2-5; D is possibly TRBD2 (5 bases). Between the trimmed V and J ends, which lost 3 bases and 4 bases, there was a span of 15 bases. The CDR3 has 14 amino acids. CDR1 is DFQATT and CDR2 is SNEGSKA in the germline V gene (reference sequence). The CDR3 sequence: CSASLAKGRETQYF. CDR3 coding DNA: TGCAGTGCTAGCTTGGCAAAAGGGAGAGAGACCCAGTACTTC.

The chain carries TRBV6-2 or TRBV6-3 and TRBJ2-3; no clear D gene. The CDR3 is made up of 15 amino acids. The V end lost 6 bases, the J end lost 1 base, and 14 bases lay between the germline ends. The germline V gene encodes CDR1 MNHEY and CDR2 SVGEGT. Here the CDR3 DNA reads TGTGCCAGCAGACCCGTCCTTGGAGGCACAGATACGCAGTATTTT. It is translated as CASRPVLGGTDTQYF.

This clonotype has more than one count but fewer than ten. The rearrangement links TRBV12-3 or TRBV12-4 to TRBJ1-1, with TRBD1 matching over 10 bases. Trimming at V came to 1 base and at J to 4 bases, leaving 6 bases not matched to a gene. The CDR3 runs 16 residues. CDR3 in amino acids: CASSLGDRGGGTEAFF. The CDR3 DNA reads TGTGCCAGCAGTTTAGGGGACAGGGGAGGAGGCACTGAAGCTTTCTTT.

This sequence joins TRBV4-3 and TRBJ2-7; TRBD2 is a possible D gene (5 bases). Germline V gene lookup returns CDR1 LGHNA and CDR2 YSLEER. V lost 3 bases and J lost 7, with 10 bases in between. The CDR3 totals 12 residues. The CDR3 coding sequence is TGCGCCAGCAGCCAGCGACGAGGGGAGCAGTACTTC. Translating it yields CASSQRRGEQYF.

This clonotype was recorded many times. The chain couples TRBV7-2 to TRBJ2-5; D gene unclear. The germline gives CDR1 SGHTA, CDR2 FQGNSA. CDR3 length: 11 residues. Trimming removed 5 bases from V and 5 bases from J, with 6 bases in between. The CDR3 loop reads CASSTRETQYF. The CDR3 bases are TGTGCCAGCAGCACGAGGGAGACCCAGTACTTC. The full variable domain, with the rest looked up from reference TRBV7-2 and TRBJ2-5, is GAGVSQSPSNKVTEKGKDVELRCDPISGHTALYWYRQSLGQGLEFLIYFQGNSAPDKSGLPSDRFSAERTGGSVSTLTIQRTQQEDSAVYLCASSTRETQYFGPGTRLLVL.

CDR3 loop: CASSLPLRNEQFF. CDR3 coding DNA: TGTGCCAGCAGCCTCCCCCTCCGCAATGAGCAGTTCTTC. This chain joins TRBV11-3 and TRBJ2-1; no clear D gene. The CDR3 has 13 amino acids. Trimming shortened V by 5 bases and J by 6 bases, and 11 bases separated the two germline ends. The germline V gene encodes CDR1 SGHNT and CDR2 YENEEA.

This clonotype was seen a few times. The rearrangement joins TRBV29-1 to TRBJ1-1, with unresolved D. V gave up 1 base and J gave up 3 bases, with 12 bases separating them. Germline CDR1 SQVTM, CDR2 ANQGSEA. This CDR3 has 14 residues. The CDR3 nucleotides are TGCAGCGTTGAAGGAGAGGGCCTCTACACTGAAGCTTTCTTT. It encodes CSVEGEGLYTEAFF.

J is TRBJ2-6 and V is TRBV3-1, with D maybe TRBD1 (6 bases). The germline V and J ends were trimmed by 3 bases and 4 bases, with 10 bases remaining between them. Germline lookup yields CDR1 LGHDT and CDR2 YNNKEL (reference sequence). The CDR3 is made up of 15 amino acids. In nucleotides, the CDR3 is TGTGCCAGCAGCCAGGGGGCGAGAGGGGCCAACGTCCTGACTTTC. It yields the protein CASSQGARGANVLTF. The full variable domain, in which reference TRBV3-1 and TRBJ2-6 provide the parts outside the CDR3, is DTAVSQTPKYLVTQMGNDKSIKCEQNLGHDTMYWYKQDSKKFLKIMFSYNNKELIINETVPNRFSPKSPDKAHLNLHINSLELGDSAVYFCASSQGARGANVLTFGAGSRLTVL.

The CDR3 DNA is TGCAGCGTCCGTACAGGGGGGGGCGCTGAAGCTTTCTTT. It encodes CSVRTGGGAEAFF. The V and J genes are TRBV29-1 and TRBJ1-1, with 8 nucleotides matching TRBD1. The CDR3 contains 13 residues. The germline gives CDR1 SQVTM, CDR2 ANQGSEA. Trimming removed 6 bases from V and 6 bases from J; junction bases left unmatched: 9. The entire variable domain, with the rest obtained from reference TRBV29-1 and TRBJ1-1, is as follows: SAVISQKPSRDICQRGTSLTIQCQVDSQVTMMFWYRQQPGQSLTLIATANQGSEATYESGFVIDKFPISRPNLTFSTLTVSNMSPEDSSIYLCSVRTGGGAEAFFGQGTRLTVV.

V usage is TRBV7-2 and J usage is TRBJ2-3; no clear D. Germline assignment: CDR1 SGHTA and CDR2 FQGNSA. The V gene lost 6 bases and the J gene lost 4 bases, with 11 bases spanning the gap. The CDR3 consists of 13 residues. This CDR3 is CASRGSFADTQYF. CDR3 coding DNA: TGTGCCAGCAGGGGGTCGTTCGCAGATACGCAGTATTTT. Combining the CDR3 with reference TRBV7-2 and TRBJ2-3 gives the whole variable domain GAGVSQSPSNKVTEKGKDVELRCDPISGHTALYWYRQSLGQGLEFLIYFQGNSAPDKSGLPSDRFSAERTGGSVSTLTIQRTQQEDSAVYLCASRGSFADTQYFGPGTRLTVL.